This TCR beta chain was sequenced in a study of T cell responses to AZD1222 COVID-19 vaccine. Comment on this clone: Its antigen is still unknown.

CDR1 SGHAT and CDR2 FQDESV come from the germline V gene (reference sequence). V lost 2 bases, J lost 4 bases, and 4 bases stayed unmatched. The CDR3 consists of 16 residues. TCRdb keeps only in-frame clones here, not all; method: immunoSEQ multiplex PCR. The sample yields 60,000 to 85,000 clones, roughly 80% seen once. The study's findings and limits: Clonal diversity was possibly underestimated; the donors were predominantly white British and more often female. Baseline seropositivity occurred in only a handful of AZD1222 recipients.

The chain joins TRBV11-1 to TRBJ2-2, with 10 bases fitting TRBD2. The clonotype comes from an adult who received the MenACWY meningococcal vaccine as a control. The sample consisted of peripheral blood, taken 28 days after the second dose of the MenACWY control vaccine. The DNA of the CDR3 is TGTGCCAGCAGCTTATTAGCGGGGGGCTTCACCGGGGAGCTGTTTTTT. This sequence encodes CASSLLAGGFTGELFF. Full variable domain (missing parts from reference TRBV11-1 and TRBJ2-2): EAEVAQSPRYKITEKSQAVAFWCDPISGHATLYWYRQILGQGPELLVQFQDESVVDDSQLPKDRFSAERLKGVDSTLKIQPAELGDSAMYLCASSLLAGGFTGELFFGEGSRLTVL.